A selection of T cell receptor beta chains follows, all from one sample in a study of T cells in localized non-small cell lung cancer. Libraries were prepared by immunoSEQ multiplex PCR; TCRdb keeps only in-frame clonotypes and omits some of them. The sample includes 4,200 or so clones, 25% of them seen just once. This sample comprised lung tumor tissue, obtained before any cancer treatment. Source of these receptors: a male donor aged 60 or over with stage I lung adenocarcinoma. Both conserved end residues are part of each CDR3. The D gene is left open where the match is weak. Where a row states a size, it is once, few, many or the class of an expanded clone; other rows omit it.

j_call clone_size v_call d_call cdr3_nt cdr3_aa
TRBJ1-4 NA TRBV11-3 NA TGTGCCAGCAGCTTAGAGGTGGGACGGGGTAATGAAAAACTGTTTTTT CASSLEVGRGNEKLFF
TRBJ2-7 NA TRBV6-8 NA TGTGCCAGCAGTTCTAATAGGGGGATTTTAACCTACGAGCAGTACTTC CASSSNRGILTYEQYF
TRBJ2-2 few TRBV9 NA TGTGCCAGTAAGACAGGTACTACCGGGGAGCTGTTTTTT CASKTGTTGELFF
TRBJ1-1 few TRBV19 TRBD1 TGTGCCAGTAGTGCGCCGGGACAGGCCTCCATGAACACTGAAGCTTTCTTT CASSAPGQASMNTEAFF
TRBJ2-2 NA TRBV9 NA TGTGCCAATGCCAGGGTGACCGGGGAGCTGTTTTTT CANARVTGELFF
TRBJ2-1 few TRBV11-3 NA TGTGCCAGCAGCCCCACTTCCACTCTGGGGGGGCAGTTCTTC CASSPTSTLGGQFF
TRBJ2-2 NA TRBV5-1 NA TGCGCCAGCAGGTTCGGACAGAACACCGGGGAGCTGTTTTTT CASRFGQNTGELFF
TRBJ1-3 NA TRBV29-1 NA TGCAGCGTTGAAATTCCCGGGACGAAAGCTAGAAACACCATATATTTT CSVEIPGTKARNTIYF
TRBJ2-3 few TRBV11-3 TRBD1 TGTGCCAGCAGTTTGATGTCCGGGACAGGGATAGATACGCAGTATTTT CASSLMSGTGIDTQYF
TRBJ2-7 few TRBV11-3 TRBD2 TGTGCCAGCAGCCCCCCAGCGGGGAGCTCCTACGAGCAGTACTTC CASSPPAGSSYEQYF